This TCR beta chain was captured in a study of OX40 agonist ivuxolimab in advanced cancers. Only in-frame clones appear in the TCRdb table, and some are missing; sequencing was by immunoSEQ multiplex PCR. The table lists roughly 90,000 clones, approximately 90% of them singletons. A remark on this clone: Its target is unknown.

V shed 6 bases and J 8 bases; nucleotides not matched to a gene: 11. CDR1 SNHLY and CDR2 FYNNEI come from the germline V gene. This CDR3 is built from 15 residues. Study observations and caveats: Relative to CD4+, CD8+ T cells held more expanded clones on average. In a subset of nonresponders, normalized T-cell clonal expansion was also low.

The sequencing here drew on CD4+ or CD8+ T cells sorted from blood, taken in a trial of the OX40 agonist ivuxolimab. J is TRBJ1-4 and V is TRBV2; 8 bases fit TRBD1. The clonotype comes from an adult with an advanced solid tumor such as melanoma, head and neck, liver or kidney cancer. The CDR3, as DNA: TGTGCCAGCAGGGACGGCGCAGGGGGCGGCGAAAAACTGTTTTTT. This encodes CASRDGAGGGEKLFF.